Listed here is a single TCR beta chain. The repertoire was sequenced with immunoSEQ multiplex PCR; TCRdb's copy has only in-frame clones and lacks some. Here the sample spans just over 95,000 clones, about 80% being singletons. The sample belongs to a study of blood T cell repertoires in COVID-19. The CDR3 has 16 residues. The germline gives CDR1 MNHEY, CDR2 SMNVEV (reference sequence). Trimming shortened V by 0 bases and J by 5 bases, and 16 bases separated the two germline ends. The TCR comes from a man in his 60s with acute or convalescent COVID-19. The chain has TRBV27 and TRBJ2-5; tentatively, D is TRBD2 (5 bases). Material: peripheral blood. CDR3 DNA sequence: TGTGCCAGCAGTTTATCCAGGTGGGAGAAAGCTGAGACCCAGTACTTC. Protein product: CASSLSRWEKAETQYF.